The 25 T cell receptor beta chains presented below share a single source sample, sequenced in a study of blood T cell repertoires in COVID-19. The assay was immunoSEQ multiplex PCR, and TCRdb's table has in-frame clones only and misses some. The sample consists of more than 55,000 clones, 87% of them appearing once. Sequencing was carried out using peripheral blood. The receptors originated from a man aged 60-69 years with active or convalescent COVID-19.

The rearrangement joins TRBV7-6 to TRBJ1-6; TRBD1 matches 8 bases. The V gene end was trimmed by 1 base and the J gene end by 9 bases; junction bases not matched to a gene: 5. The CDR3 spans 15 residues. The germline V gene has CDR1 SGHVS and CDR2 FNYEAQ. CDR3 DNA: TGTGCCAGCAGCTTAGGACAGGGGACAGGTTCACCCCTCCACTTT. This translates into CASSLGQGTGSPLHF.

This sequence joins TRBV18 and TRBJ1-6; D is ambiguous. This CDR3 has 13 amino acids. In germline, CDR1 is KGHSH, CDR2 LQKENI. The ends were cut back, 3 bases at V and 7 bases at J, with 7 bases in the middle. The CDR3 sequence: CASSPSGNSPLHF. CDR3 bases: TGTGCCAGCTCACCGTCGGGGAATTCACCCCTCCACTTT. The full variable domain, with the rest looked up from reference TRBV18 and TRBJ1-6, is NAGVMQNPRHLVRRRGQEARLRCSPMKGHSHVYWYRQLPEEGLKFMVYLQKENIIDESGMPKERFSAEFPKEGPSILRIQQVVRGDSAAYFCASSPSGNSPLHFGNGTRLTVT.

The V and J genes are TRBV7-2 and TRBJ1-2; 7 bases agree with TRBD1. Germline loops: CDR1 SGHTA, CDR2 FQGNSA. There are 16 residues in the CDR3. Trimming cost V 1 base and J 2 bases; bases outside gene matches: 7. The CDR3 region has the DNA TGTGCCAGCAGCTTAGGAGGGGGCTCCCTCAACTATGGCTACACCTTC. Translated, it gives CASSLGGGSLNYGYTF.

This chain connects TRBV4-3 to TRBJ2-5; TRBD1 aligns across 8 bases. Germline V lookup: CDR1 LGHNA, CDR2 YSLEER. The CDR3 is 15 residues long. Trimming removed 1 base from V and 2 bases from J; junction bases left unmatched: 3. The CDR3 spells CASSQGNRGQETQYF. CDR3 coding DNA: TGCGCCAGCAGCCAAGGTAACAGGGGGCAAGAGACCCAGTACTTC.

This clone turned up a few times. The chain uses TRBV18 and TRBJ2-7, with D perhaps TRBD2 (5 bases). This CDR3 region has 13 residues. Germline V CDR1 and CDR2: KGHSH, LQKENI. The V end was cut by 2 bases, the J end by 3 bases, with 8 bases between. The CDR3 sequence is CASSPSAGYEQYF. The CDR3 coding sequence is TGTGCCAGCTCACCATCTGCGGGCTACGAGCAGTACTTC.

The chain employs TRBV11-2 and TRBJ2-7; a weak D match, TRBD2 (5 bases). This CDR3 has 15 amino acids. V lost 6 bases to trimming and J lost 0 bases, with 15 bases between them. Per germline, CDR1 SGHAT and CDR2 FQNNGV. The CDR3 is CASSLRSGLSYEQYF. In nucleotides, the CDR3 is TGTGCCAGCAGTCTAAGGTCTGGACTCTCCTACGAGCAGTACTTC.

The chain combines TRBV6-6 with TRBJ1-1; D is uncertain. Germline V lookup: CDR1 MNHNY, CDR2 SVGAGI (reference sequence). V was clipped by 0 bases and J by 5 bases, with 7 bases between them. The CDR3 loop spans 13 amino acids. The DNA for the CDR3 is TGTGCCAGCAGTTACTCGGCGGGGACTGAAGCTTTCTTT. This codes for CASSYSAGTEAFF.

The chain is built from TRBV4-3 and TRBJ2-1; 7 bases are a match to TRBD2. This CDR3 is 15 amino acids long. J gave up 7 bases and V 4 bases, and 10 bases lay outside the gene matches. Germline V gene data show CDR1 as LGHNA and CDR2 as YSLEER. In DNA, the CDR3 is TGCGCCAGCAGCCGACAGAGGGGAGGGTGGAATGAGCAGTTCTTC. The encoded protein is CASSRQRGGWNEQFF.

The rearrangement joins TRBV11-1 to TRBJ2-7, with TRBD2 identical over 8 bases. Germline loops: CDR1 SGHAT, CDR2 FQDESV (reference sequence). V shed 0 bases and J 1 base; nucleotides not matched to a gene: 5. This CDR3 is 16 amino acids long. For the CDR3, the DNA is TGTGCCAGCAGCTTAGCGCCAAGCGGGAGATCCTACGAGCAGTACTTC. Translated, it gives CASSLAPSGRSYEQYF. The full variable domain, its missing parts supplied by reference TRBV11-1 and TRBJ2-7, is EAEVAQSPRYKITEKSQAVAFWCDPISGHATLYWYRQILGQGPELLVQFQDESVVDDSQLPKDRFSAERLKGVDSTLKIQPAELGDSAMYLCASSLAPSGRSYEQYFGPGTRLTVT.

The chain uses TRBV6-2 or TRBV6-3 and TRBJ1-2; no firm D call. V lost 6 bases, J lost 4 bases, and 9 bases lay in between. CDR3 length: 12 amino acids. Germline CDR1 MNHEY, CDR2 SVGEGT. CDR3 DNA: TGTGCCAGCAGCCGTGACATCTATGGCTACACCTTC. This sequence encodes CASSRDIYGYTF.

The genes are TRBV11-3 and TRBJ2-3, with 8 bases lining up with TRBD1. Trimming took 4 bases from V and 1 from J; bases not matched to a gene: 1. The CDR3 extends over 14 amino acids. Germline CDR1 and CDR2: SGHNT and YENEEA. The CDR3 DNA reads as TGTGCCAGCAGCTCACAGGGGGGCACAGATACGCAGTATTTT. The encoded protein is CASSSQGGTDTQYF. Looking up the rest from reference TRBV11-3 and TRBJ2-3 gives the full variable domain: EAGVVQSPRYKIIEKKQPVAFWCNPISGHNTLYWYLQNLGQGPELLIRYENEEAVDDSQLPKDRFSAERLKGVDSTLKIQPAELGDSAVYLCASSSQGGTDTQYFGPGTRLTVL.

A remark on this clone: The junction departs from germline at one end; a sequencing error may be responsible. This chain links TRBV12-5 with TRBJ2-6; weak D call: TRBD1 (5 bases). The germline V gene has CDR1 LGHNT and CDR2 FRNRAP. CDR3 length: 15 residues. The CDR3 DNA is TGTGCTAGTGGTTTGGGGAACTCTGGGGCCAACGTTCTGACTTTC. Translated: CASGLGNSGANVLTF.

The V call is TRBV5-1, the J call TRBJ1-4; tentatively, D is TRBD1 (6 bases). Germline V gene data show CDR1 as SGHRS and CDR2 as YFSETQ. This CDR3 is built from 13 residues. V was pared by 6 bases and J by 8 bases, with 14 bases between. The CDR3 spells CASKQGSTEKLFF. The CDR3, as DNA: TGCGCCAGCAAACAGGGTAGTACGGAAAAACTGTTTTTT.

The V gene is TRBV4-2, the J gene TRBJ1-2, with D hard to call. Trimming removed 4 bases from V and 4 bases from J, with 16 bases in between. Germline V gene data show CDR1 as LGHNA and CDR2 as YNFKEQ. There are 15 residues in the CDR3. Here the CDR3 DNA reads TGTGCCAGCAGCCGGGAACTGGAGGAGACCTATGGCTACACCTTC. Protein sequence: CASSRELEETYGYTF.

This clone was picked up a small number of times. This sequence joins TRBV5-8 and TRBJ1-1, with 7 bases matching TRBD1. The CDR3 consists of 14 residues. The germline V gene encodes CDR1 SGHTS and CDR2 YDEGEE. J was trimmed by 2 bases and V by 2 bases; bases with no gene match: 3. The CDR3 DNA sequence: TGTGCCAGCAGCTTATACAGGGGAAACACTGAAGCTTTCTTT. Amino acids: CASSLYRGNTEAFF. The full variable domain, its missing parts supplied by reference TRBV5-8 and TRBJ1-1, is EAGVTQSPTHLIKTRGQQATLRCSPISGHTSVYWYQQALGLGLQFLLWYDEGEERNRGNFPPRFSGRQFPNYSSELNVNALELEDSALYLCASSLYRGNTEAFFGQGTRLTVV.

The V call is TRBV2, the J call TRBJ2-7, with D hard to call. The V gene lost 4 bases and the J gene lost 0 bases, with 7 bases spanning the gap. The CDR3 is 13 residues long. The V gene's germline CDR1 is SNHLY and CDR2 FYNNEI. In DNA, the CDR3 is TGTGCCAGCAGTGCGCTACGCTCCTACGAGCAGTACTTC. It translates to CASSALRSYEQYF.

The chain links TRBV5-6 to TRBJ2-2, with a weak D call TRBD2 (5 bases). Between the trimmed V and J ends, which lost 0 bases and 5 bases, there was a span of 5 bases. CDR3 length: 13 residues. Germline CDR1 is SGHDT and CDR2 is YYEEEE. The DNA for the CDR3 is TGTGCCAGCAGCTTGGGCGGGACCGGGGAGCTGTTTTTT. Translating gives CASSLGGTGELFF.

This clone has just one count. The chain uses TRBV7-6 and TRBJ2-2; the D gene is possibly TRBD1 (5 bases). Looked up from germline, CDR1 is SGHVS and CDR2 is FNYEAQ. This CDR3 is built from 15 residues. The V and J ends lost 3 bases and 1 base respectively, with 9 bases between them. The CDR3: CASSFTDRNTGELFF. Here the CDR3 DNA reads TGTGCCAGCAGCTTCACCGACAGGAACACCGGGGAGCTGTTTTTT.

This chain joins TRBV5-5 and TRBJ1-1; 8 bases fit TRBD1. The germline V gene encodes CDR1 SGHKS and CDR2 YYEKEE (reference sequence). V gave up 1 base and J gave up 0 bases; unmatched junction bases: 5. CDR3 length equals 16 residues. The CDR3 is CASSLWQGALNTEAFF. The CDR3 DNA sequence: TGTGCCAGCAGCTTGTGGCAGGGGGCCCTGAACACTGAAGCTTTCTTT.

CDR3 coding DNA: TGTGCCAGCAGCTTTGCCGACAGAGCGCAATCACCCCTCCACTTT. Amino acids: CASSFADRAQSPLHF. The V gene is TRBV7-9, the J gene TRBJ1-6; TRBD1 might be the D (5 bases). V was cut by 3 bases and J by 10 bases, with 16 bases left in between. The CDR3 contains 15 residues. Germline assignment: CDR1 SEHNR and CDR2 FQNEAQ (reference sequence).

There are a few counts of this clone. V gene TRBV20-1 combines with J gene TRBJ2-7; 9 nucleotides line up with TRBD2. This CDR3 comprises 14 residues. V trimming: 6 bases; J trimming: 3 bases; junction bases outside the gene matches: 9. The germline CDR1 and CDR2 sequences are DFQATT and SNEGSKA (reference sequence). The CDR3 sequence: CSASLAGTHYEQYF. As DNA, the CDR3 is TGCAGTGCAAGTCTAGCGGGAACACACTACGAGCAGTACTTC.

The CDR3 here is CASSRTGGAINQPQHF. CDR3 nucleotides: TGTGCCAGCAGCCGTACAGGGGGCGCGATCAATCAGCCCCAGCATTTT. V is TRBV5-8 and J is TRBJ1-5; 9 bases align to TRBD1. V dropped 4 bases and J dropped 3; count of bases not matched to a gene: 8. This CDR3 is 16 amino acids long. CDR1 is SGHTS and CDR2 is YDEGEE in the germline V gene.

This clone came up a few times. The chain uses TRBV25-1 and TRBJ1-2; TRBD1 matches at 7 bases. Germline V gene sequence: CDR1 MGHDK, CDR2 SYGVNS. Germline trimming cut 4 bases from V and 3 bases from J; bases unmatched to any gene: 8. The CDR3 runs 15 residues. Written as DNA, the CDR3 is TGTGCCAGCAGTGCAGCGGACAGGCAATACTATGGCTACACCTTC. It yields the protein CASSAADRQYYGYTF.

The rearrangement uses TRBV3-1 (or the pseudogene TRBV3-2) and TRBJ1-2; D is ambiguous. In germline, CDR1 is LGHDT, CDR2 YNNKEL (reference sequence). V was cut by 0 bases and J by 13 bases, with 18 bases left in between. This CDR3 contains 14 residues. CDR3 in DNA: TGTGCCAGCAGCCAAGATGGTGGGAGAGCCTGGGGCACCTTC. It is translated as CASSQDGGRAWGTF.

The CDR3 DNA reads TGTGCCAGCAGCTTACGCGAGGCCGTCAATGAGCAGTTCTTC. This sequence encodes CASSLREAVNEQFF. The chain is built from TRBV7-8 and TRBJ2-1; D is unclear. CDR3 length equals 14 residues. Trimming left V 2 bases short and J 6 bases short, with 11 bases between. Germline CDR1 is SGHVS and CDR2 is FQNEAQ.